The source of this T cell receptor (beta chain) is a study of regulatory T cells in long-lasting Graves disease. The wider study: New Graves' disease cases had less than 3 months of antithyroid drugs.

This clonotype was counted ten times or more. The time point denotes: newly diagnosed GD, antithyroid drugs for less than 3 months. RNA extracted from PBMCs served as the sequencing template. Sequencing libraries for TCR beta were prepared with iRepertoire HTBI primers and Arm-PCR of CDR3 regions. TCRdb called the multiplex PCR reads again in MiXCR, with one record for every CDR3 protein. The sample lists 420,000 or so distinct CDR3 sequences; 16% were seen once. These data are also associated with another study on T cells in Graves' hyperthyroidism and ophthalmopathy.

The specimen comprised peripheral blood mononuclear cells (PBMCs), sampled at new diagnosis, from a patient treated with antithyroid drugs. This receptor was obtained from a woman younger than 35 with Graves disease.

The CDR3 DNA reads as TGCAGTGCTAGAGATTGGACTAGCTCCAATGAGCAGTTCTTC. It yields the protein CSARDWTSSNEQFF. This chain connects TRBV20-1 to TRBJ2-1, with 8 bases fitting TRBD2. CDR3 length: 14 amino acids. Germline values: CDR1 DFQATT, CDR2 SNEGSKA (reference sequence). With V trimmed by 0 bases and J by 6 bases, 4 bases remained unmatched.